These 10 T cell receptor beta chains share one sample of origin, sequenced in a study of blood T cell repertoires in COVID-19 (dated by TCRdb to the early 2020s). Receptors were amplified or captured by the immunoSEQ multiplex PCR assay. Held by TCRdb, this immuneACCESS table contains in-frame sequences only and omits some clones. Under half of the omission traces to an unresolved V gene where checked; the cause of the rest is unknown. This sample has tens of thousands of clones in its table, and 91% of those were observed once. Around 9% of the sample rests with the top ten. What was sequenced was peripheral blood. The receptors were gathered from a human donor in a cohort sampled during active COVID-19.

The rearrangement joins TRBV21-1 to TRBJ2-1; the table assigns TRBD2, which was not confirmed against the DNA. TRBV21-1 is a pseudogene segment. The CDR3 runs to 14 residues. The CDR3 loop is CASSKSVYYNEQFF. Here the CDR3 DNA reads TGTGCCAGCAGCAAATCGGTCTATTACAATGAGCAGTTCTTC.

This clone was counted a few times. This CDR3 is CASSSDRVGAKNIQYF. The CDR3, as DNA: TGTGCCAGCAGTTCCGACAGGGTCGGAGCCAAAAACATTCAGTACTTC. This chain links TRBV27 with TRBJ2-4, with 7 bases aligning to TRBD1. This CDR3 has 16 amino acids. The V gene's germline CDR1 is MNHEY and CDR2 SMNVEV (reference sequence). V gave up 4 bases and J gave up 0 bases; unmatched junction bases: 6.

The chain joins TRBV7-9 to TRBJ2-7; D is perhaps TRBD1 (5 bases). V was pared by 8 bases and J by 0 bases, with 8 bases between. The CDR3 is 12 amino acids. Germline V gene data show CDR1 as SEHNR and CDR2 as FQNEAQ (reference sequence). CDR3 region: CASEDNSYEQYF. CDR3 in DNA: TGTGCCAGCGAGGACAACTCCTACGAGCAGTACTTC.

The V gene is TRBV28, the J gene TRBJ2-5; 8 bases match TRBD1. Germline loops: CDR1 MDHEN, CDR2 SYDVKM. Losses at the gene ends were 4 bases for V and 5 bases for J; bases not matched to a gene: 6. This CDR3 region has 14 residues. The CDR3 DNA reads as TGTGCCAGCAGTTCGAGGACAGGGATGGAGACCCAGTACTTC. The encoded protein is CASSSRTGMETQYF.

This clone is a singleton in its sample. The chain combines TRBV11-1 with TRBJ1-1; the D gene is possibly TRBD1 (6 bases). V shed 6 bases and J shed 5 bases, with 16 bases lying between them. The CDR3 length is 14 residues. The germline V gene encodes CDR1 SGHAT and CDR2 FQDESV (reference sequence). The CDR3 loop is CASRDTGRGTEAFF. As DNA, the CDR3 is TGTGCCAGCAGAGATACAGGGCGGGGGACTGAAGCTTTCTTT.

This chain uses TRBV27 with TRBJ2-7, with 9 bases fitting TRBD1. From germline, CDR1 is MNHEY and CDR2 SMNVEV (reference sequence). V was pared by 6 bases and J by 5 bases, with 11 bases of the junction left unmatched. CDR3 length: 15 amino acids. CDR3 nucleotide sequence: TGTGCCAGCAGACCACAGGGGGCGCATATCCACGAGCAGTACTTC. Translating it yields CASRPQGAHIHEQYF.

The chain carries TRBV7-8 and TRBJ2-3, with D possibly being TRBD2 (6 bases). The CDR3 contains 16 residues. The germline gives CDR1 SGHVS, CDR2 FQNEAQ. V lost 3 bases and J 0 bases, leaving 13 bases between the germline ends. The CDR3 reads CASSFRGTTSTDTQYF. DNA of the CDR3: TGTGCCAGCAGCTTTCGGGGGACGACTAGCACAGATACGCAGTATTTT.

The V gene is TRBV27, the J gene TRBJ2-3, with 12 bases that match TRBD2. CDR1 and CDR2 from the germline V gene are MNHEY and SMNVEV (reference sequence). CDR3 length: 19 residues. V shed 0 bases, J shed 1 base, and the junction held 8 bases outside the gene matches. The CDR3 nucleotides are TGTGCCAGCAGTTTATCCCCACTCGGACTAGCGGGACGCACAGATACGCAGTATTTT. It translates to CASSLSPLGLAGRTDTQYF.

The V gene is TRBV5-1, the J gene TRBJ2-2; 10 bases line up with TRBD2. The CDR3 consists of 15 residues. Unmatched junction bases numbered 4, after V lost 5 bases and J lost 3 bases. Looked up from germline, CDR1 is SGHRS and CDR2 is YFSETQ. The CDR3 bases are TGCGCCAGCAGGCCGACTAGCGGGTACACCGGGGAGCTGTTTTTT. Translation gives CASRPTSGYTGELFF.

This clone is medium-sized (0.01 to 0.1%) in the sample. V and J are TRBV7-2 and TRBJ1-2; D is uncertain. CDR3 size: 14 residues. Germline loops: CDR1 SGHTA, CDR2 FQGNSA. V was trimmed by 1 base and J by 4 bases, leaving 10 bases between them. The CDR3, as DNA: TGTGCCAGCAGCTTAGGGCCCTCTCTCTATGGCTACACCTTC. This sequence encodes CASSLGPSLYGYTF.